This paragraph reports one T cell receptor beta chain. This entry is derived from a study of blood T cell repertoires in COVID-19. About the study: The study drew acute and convalescent COVID-19 samples from the United States, Italy and Spain. PBMCs, B-cell-depleted T cells, or T cells were the source of the cDNA or gDNA that made up the material.

This CDR3 has 15 amino acids. In the authors' workflow: The authors estimated nucleated cell counts from reference gene primer amplification. Clones were read by immunoSEQ multiplex PCR, and TCRdb kept only the in-frame ones, dropping some. The V and J calls and the clone size are those of that table, but D and trimming were determined from the DNA. The table shows tens of thousands of clones, with around 84% occurring only once. Material for sequencing was peripheral blood. The J gene is TRBJ2-2, the V gene TRBV7-5; the table's D gene call, TRBD1, was not cross checked with the DNA. TRBV7-5 is shown as a pseudogene. This sequence was found in a woman in her forties or fifties with acute or convalescent COVID-19. The CDR3 region is CARSPLQGATGELFF. CDR3 DNA: TGTGCCAGAAGCCCTTTACAGGGGGCCACCGGGGAGCTGTTTTTT.